One sample yielded the 29 T cell receptor beta chains listed below, sequenced in a study of blood T cells in healthy people across ages (dated by TCRdb to 2014 to 2015). Libraries were made using 5' RACE. TCRdb lists the instrument as Illumina HiSeq 2500. A second 7 to 11 cycle PCR used a sample-barcoded 5' primer and a J-beta primer mix. TCRdb redid the processing of the public reads, applying fastp at Q25 and MiXCR, and retained in-frame beta chains. Identical CDR3 protein sequences are pooled into one entry, listed with their most common genes and DNA. Present in this sample are 800,000 to 950,000 distinct CDR3 sequences, about 36% of which were seen just once. The leading ten clones occupy roughly 13% of the sample. The sample consisted of blood. These receptors were obtained from a young man in good health.

This clonotype appeared a few times. This chain joins TRBV21-1 and TRBJ2-5; the table names TRBD2, a call not compared with the DNA. The J call may be in error: the DNA end matches TRBJ2-7 better. TRBV21-1 is given as a pseudogene. The CDR3 is 13 residues long. CDR3 loop: CASSEQARCEQYF. CDR3 nucleotide sequence: TGTGCCAGCAGCGAACAGGCCCGCTGCGAGCAGTACTTC.

J is TRBJ2-3 and V is TRBV7-9; perhaps TRBD2 as D (6 bases). The ends were cut back, 5 bases at V and 6 bases at J, with 21 bases in the middle. The CDR3 consists of 16 residues. Germline V gene data show CDR1 as SEHNR and CDR2 as FQNEAQ (reference sequence). CDR3 nucleotides: TGTGCCAGCAGCCCTCGGGACCCTCGGGGGAGGGATACGCAGTATTTT. Amino acids: CASSPRDPRGRDTQYF.

The chain couples TRBV20-1 to TRBJ2-5; possible D gene TRBD1, 6 bases. CDR3 length: 13 amino acids. Germline CDR1 reads DFQATT; CDR2 reads SNEGSKA (reference sequence). V was trimmed by 3 bases and J by 11 bases, leaving 19 bases between them. The CDR3 nucleotides read TGCAGTGCTAGGCCTACAGGGTTGAGTGAGCAGTACTTC. Translated, it gives CSARPTGLSEQYF.

Points on this clonotype: A much bigger clone sits one base away, suggesting this may be a read error. This chain joins TRBV6-2 or TRBV6-3 and TRBJ2-5, with D possibly being TRBD1 (5 bases). The J call is doubtful: the DNA matches TRBJ2-1 better. Germline V lookup: CDR1 MNHEY, CDR2 SVGEGT. This CDR3 contains 16 residues. The CDR3 coding sequence is TGTGCCAGCAGCTCGGCCGACAGTGCCTACCAAGAGACCCAGTTCTTC. Amino acids: CASSSADSAYQETQFF.

The chain combines TRBV4-3 with TRBJ1-6; no firm D call. CDR3 length: 17 residues. V was pared by 1 base and J by 10 bases, with 20 bases between. Germline V gene lookup returns CDR1 LGHNA and CDR2 YSLEER. The CDR3 bases are TGCGCCAGCAGCCAAGTGGGTCAAGGGTTCCTACCCTCACCCCTCCACTTT. This gives the protein CASSQVGQGFLPSPLHF.

The CDR3 reads CSVRSTRDNEKLFF. CDR3 in DNA: TGCAGCGTGAGGTCAACCCGGGACAATGAAAAACTGTTTTTT. The rearrangement links TRBV29-1 to TRBJ1-4; D perhaps matches TRBD1 (5 bases). The germline V and J ends were trimmed by 6 bases and 5 bases, with 16 bases remaining between them. This CDR3 has 14 amino acids. Germline CDR1 reads SQVTM; CDR2 reads ANQGSEA.

V and J are TRBV3-1 and TRBJ1-2; D gene unclear. The CDR3 consists of 14 residues. Trimming removed 5 bases at V and 1 base at J, with 11 bases between. From germline, CDR1 is LGHDT and CDR2 YNNKEL (reference sequence). CDR3 amino acids: CASSFRGDNYGYTF. CDR3 nucleotide sequence: TGTGCCAGCAGCTTCCGGGGAGATAACTATGGCTACACCTTC.

A word on this clonotype: A clone one base away is much larger, so this may be a read error. The rearrangement joins TRBV7-2 to TRBJ2-7; D uncertain. CDR3 length equals 13 residues. Germline V gene sequence: CDR1 SGHTA, CDR2 FQGNSA. Trimming took off 2 bases at V and 5 bases at J, with 10 bases between the two ends. The DNA of the CDR3 is TGTGCCAGCAGCTTAAGTATAATCGACGAGCAGTACTTC. Its translation: CASSLSIIDEQYF.

The chain recombines TRBV2 with TRBJ2-1; TRBD2 matches 7 bases. Germline V gene data show CDR1 as SNHLY and CDR2 as FYNNEI. This CDR3 spans 14 amino acids. Germline trimming cut 8 bases from V and 9 bases from J; bases unmatched to any gene: 13. As DNA, the CDR3 is TGTGCCAGCTTTGCGGGAGAGGGCTCCAGTGAGCAGTTCTTC. This codes for CASFAGEGSSEQFF.

The J gene is TRBJ2-5, the V gene TRBV6-2 or TRBV6-3; D may be TRBD1 or TRBD2 (5 bases each). CDR1 MNHEY and CDR2 SVGEGT come from the germline V gene. The CDR3 has 14 residues. Trimming took off 0 bases at V and 4 bases at J, with 9 bases between the two ends. The chain's CDR3 is CASSYSRDPETQYF. CDR3 DNA sequence: TGTGCCAGCAGTTACTCTAGGGACCCAGAGACCCAGTACTTC.

V and J are TRBV20-1 and TRBJ2-5; the D gene is possibly TRBD2 (6 bases). Looked up from germline, CDR1 is DFQATT and CDR2 is SNEGSKA (reference sequence). CDR3 length equals 14 residues. V was trimmed by 3 bases and J by 3 bases, leaving 14 bases between them. Written as DNA, the CDR3 is TGCAGTGCTAGCGGGGGTTTCACAGAAGAGACCCAGTACTTC. Its protein is CSASGGFTEETQYF.

This clonotype was counted at least ten times. The V gene is TRBV20-1, the J gene TRBJ2-7; 8 nucleotides line up with TRBD1. Germline values: CDR1 DFQATT, CDR2 SNEGSKA (reference sequence). This CDR3 is 15 amino acids long. The ends lost 5 bases at V and 0 bases at J; junction bases unmatched: 9. The CDR3 here is CSAFGQGPNSYEQYF. CDR3 sequence (DNA): TGCAGTGCTTTCGGACAGGGTCCTAACTCCTACGAGCAGTACTTC.

This clonotype has just a few counts. This chain links TRBV10-3 with TRBJ1-1; 12 bases align to TRBD1. J lost 0 bases, V lost 6 bases, and 17 bases had no gene match. The CDR3 is 20 amino acids. Germline V gives CDR1 ENHRY, CDR2 SYGVKD. The CDR3 DNA is TGTGCCATCAGACCCGGGACAGGGGGCCTATCGACGGGTATGAACACTGAAGCTTTCTTT. Protein sequence: CAIRPGTGGLSTGMNTEAFF.

The count of this clonotype is one. This CDR3 reads CASSYSGQGVNEQYF. The CDR3, as DNA: TGTGCCAGCAGTTACTCGGGACAGGGTGTTAACGAGCAGTACTTC. The chain carries TRBV6-5 and TRBJ2-7; 9 bases map to TRBD1. CDR1 is MNHEY, CDR2 SVGAGI, per germline. V lost 0 bases and J lost 5; bases outside the gene matches: 5. This CDR3 has 15 residues.

This clonotype was seen more than once but under ten times. The CDR3: CASSPKGPYNEQFF. The DNA of the CDR3 is TGTGCCAGTAGTCCTAAGGGCCCCTACAATGAGCAGTTCTTC. J is TRBJ2-1 and V is TRBV19, with D hard to call. Trimming removed 5 bases at V and 2 bases at J, with 10 bases between. The V gene's germline CDR1 is LNHDA and CDR2 SQIVND (reference sequence). The length of the CDR3 is 14 residues.

This clonotype was seen at least ten times. This rearrangement joins TRBV12-3 or TRBV12-4 to TRBJ1-2; 9 bases agree with TRBD1. Trimming at V came to 3 bases and at J to 7 bases, leaving 9 bases not matched to a gene. CDR3 length equals 15 residues. The CDR3 loop is CASSFTDRGDLGYTF. In nucleotides, the CDR3 is TGTGCCAGCAGTTTTACGGACAGGGGTGACCTTGGCTACACCTTC.

This clonotype has more than one count but fewer than ten. A much more abundant neighbour one base away suggests this may be a read error. The V call is TRBV2, the J call TRBJ2-3; no clear D. The CDR3 length is 10 residues. CDR1 and CDR2 from the germline V gene are SNHLY and FYNNEI. Between the trimmed V and J ends, which lost 5 bases and 7 bases, there was a span of 4 bases. DNA for the CDR3: TGTGCCAGCAGTACATATACGCAGTATTTT. Translating it yields CASSTYTQYF.

Ten or more counts support this clonotype. The genes are TRBV10-3 and TRBJ1-5; the match to TRBD1 covers 11 bases. The CDR3 has 19 amino acids. Germline V CDR1 and CDR2: ENHRY, SYGVKD. V lost 0 bases to trimming and J lost 2 bases; unmatched junction nucleotides: 9. CDR3 amino acids: CAISESGTGGDYRNQPQHF. For the CDR3, the DNA is TGTGCCATCAGTGAGTCTGGGACAGGGGGAGACTATCGCAATCAGCCCCAGCATTTT.

The CDR3, as DNA: TGCAGTGCCGCGGGAGGGGAGAACACCGGGGAGCTGTTTTTT. Its translation is CSAAGGENTGELFF. V usage is TRBV20-1 and J usage is TRBJ2-2, with 9 nucleotides matching TRBD2. The CDR3 is made up of 14 amino acids. Trimming cost V 6 bases and J 1 base; bases outside gene matches: 3. In germline, CDR1 is DFQATT, CDR2 SNEGSKA (reference sequence).

This clonotype was detected only a few times. This chain connects TRBV6-2 or TRBV6-3 to TRBJ2-1, with D unresolved. Deletions cut 8 bases from V and 8 bases from J, with 7 bases between. The CDR3 is made up of 10 amino acids. In germline, CDR1 is MNHEY, CDR2 SVGEGT. The CDR3 loop reads CASGSHEQFF. The CDR3 nucleotides read TGTGCCAGCGGGTCCCATGAGCAGTTCTTC.

The rearrangement uses TRBV12-3 or TRBV12-4 and TRBJ2-1, with D possibly TRBD2 on 5 matching bases. The CDR3 sequence is 16 residues long. V was clipped by 2 bases and J by 13 bases, with 24 bases between them. The CDR3: CASSLNKDWPLETQFF. The CDR3, as DNA: TGTGCCAGCAGTTTAAATAAGGACTGGCCATTGGAGACCCAGTTCTTC.

This clonotype has more than one count but fewer than ten. The J gene is TRBJ1-1, the V gene TRBV6-2 or TRBV6-3, with D uncertain. Trimming shortened V by 1 base and J by 3 bases, and 6 bases separated the two germline ends. The CDR3 length is 13 residues. Germline values: CDR1 MNHEY, CDR2 SVGEGT. CDR3 sequence: CASSYFGDTEAFF. In DNA form, the CDR3 reads TGTGCCAGCAGTTACTTTGGGGACACTGAAGCTTTCTTT.

This clonotype was counted many times. The V gene is TRBV5-1, the J gene TRBJ2-1; no clear D gene. The CDR3 covers 14 residues. Germline CDR1 SGHRS, CDR2 YFSETQ. Trimming took 0 bases from V and 5 from J, leaving 9 bases between them. CDR3 coding DNA: TGCGCCAGCAGCTTGGAGGACCCGAACAATGAGCAGTTCTTC. It codes for CASSLEDPNNEQFF.

The chain employs TRBV20-1 and TRBJ2-3; 9 bases fit TRBD1. J gave up 10 bases and V 3 bases, and 5 bases lay outside the gene matches. This CDR3 is 12 amino acids long. Germline assignment: CDR1 DFQATT and CDR2 SNEGSKA (reference sequence). DNA for the CDR3: TGCAGTGCTAGCTACCGGGACAGGGCGCAGTATTTT. It translates to CSASYRDRAQYF.

Worth noting for this clonotype: A much bigger clone sits one base away, suggesting this may be a read error. V usage is TRBV27 and J usage is TRBJ2-5; 7 bases agree with TRBD1. The J call may be in error: the DNA end matches TRBJ2-7 better. Germline V gene data show CDR1 as MNHEY and CDR2 as SMNVEV (reference sequence). This CDR3 contains 14 residues. In DNA form, the CDR3 reads TGTGCCAGCAGGTTAGGGGGCACCTTCTACGAGCAGTACTTC. It is translated as CASRLGGTFYEQYF.

The chain links TRBV7-9 to TRBJ2-1, with D tentatively TRBD1 (5 bases). Germline V gene sequence: CDR1 SEHNR, CDR2 FQNEAQ (reference sequence). The CDR3 has 17 amino acids. The germline V and J ends were trimmed by 3 bases and 7 bases, with 22 bases remaining between them. The CDR3 protein is CASSFVLGAPIGNEQFF. Written as DNA, the CDR3 is TGTGCCAGCAGCTTCGTCTTAGGGGCCCCCATCGGGAATGAGCAGTTCTTC.

A few counts support this clonotype. The rearrangement joins TRBV6-5 to TRBJ2-1; 11 bases align to TRBD1. The CDR3 consists of 16 residues. V was clipped by 1 base and J by 6 bases; unmatched bases: 5. CDR1 is MNHEY and CDR2 is SVGAGI in the germline V gene. The CDR3 protein is CASSYLGTGGPNEQFF. CDR3 DNA: TGTGCCAGCAGTTACTTAGGGACAGGGGGGCCCAATGAGCAGTTCTTC.

The chain recombines TRBV5-1 with TRBJ2-5; D possibly corresponds to TRBD1 (6 bases). The CDR3 consists of 16 residues. Between the trimmed V and J ends, which lost 3 bases and 11 bases, there was a span of 26 bases. The V gene's germline CDR1 is SGHRS and CDR2 YFSETQ. CDR3 nucleotide sequence: TGCGCCAGCAGCTCCAAGGCGGACAGAGCCTACAATGAGCAGTACTTC. This encodes CASSSKADRAYNEQYF. The entire variable domain, with the rest obtained from reference TRBV5-1 and TRBJ2-5, is as follows: KAGVTQTPRYLIKTRGQQVTLSCSPISGHRSVSWYQQTPGQGLQFLFEYFSETQRNKGNFPGRFSGRQFSNSRSEMNVSTLELGDSALYLCASSSKADRAYNEQYFGPGTRLLVL.

The CDR3 spells CASSLTSKNIQYF. DNA of the CDR3: TGTGCCAGCAGTCTCACTTCCAAAAACATTCAGTACTTC. The chain carries TRBV27 and TRBJ2-7, with no clear D. The end of the DNA fits TRBJ2-4 better, so the J call may be wrong. Germline assignment: CDR1 MNHEY and CDR2 SMNVEV (reference sequence). The CDR3 length is 13 residues.